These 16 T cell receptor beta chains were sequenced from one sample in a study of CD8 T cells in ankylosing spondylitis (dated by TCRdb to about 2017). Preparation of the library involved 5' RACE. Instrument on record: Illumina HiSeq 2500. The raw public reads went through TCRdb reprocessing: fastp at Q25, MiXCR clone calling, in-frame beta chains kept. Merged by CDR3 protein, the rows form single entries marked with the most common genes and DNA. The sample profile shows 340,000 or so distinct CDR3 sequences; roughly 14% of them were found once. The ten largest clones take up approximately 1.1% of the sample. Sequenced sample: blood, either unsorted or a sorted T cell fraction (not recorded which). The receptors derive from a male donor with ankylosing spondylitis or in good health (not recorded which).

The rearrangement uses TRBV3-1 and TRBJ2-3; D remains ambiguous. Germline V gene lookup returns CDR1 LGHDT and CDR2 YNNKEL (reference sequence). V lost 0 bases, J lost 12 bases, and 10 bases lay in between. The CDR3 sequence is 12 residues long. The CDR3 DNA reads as TGTGCCAGCAGCCAAGATCAGATTTCCCAGTATTTT. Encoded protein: CASSQDQISQYF.

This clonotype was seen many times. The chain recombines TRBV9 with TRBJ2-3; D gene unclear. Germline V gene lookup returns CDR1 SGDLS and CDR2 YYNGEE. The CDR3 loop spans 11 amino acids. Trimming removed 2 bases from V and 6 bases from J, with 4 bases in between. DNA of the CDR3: TGTGCCAGCAGCGTCGGGGATACGCAGTATTTT. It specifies CASSVGDTQYF.

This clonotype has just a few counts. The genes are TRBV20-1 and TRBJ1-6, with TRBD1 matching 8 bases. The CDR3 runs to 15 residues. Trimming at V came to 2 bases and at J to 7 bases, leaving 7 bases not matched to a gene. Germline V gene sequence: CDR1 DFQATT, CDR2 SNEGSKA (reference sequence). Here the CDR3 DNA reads TGCAGTGCTAGAAGAGATGGACAGGGAAATTCACCCCTCCACTTT. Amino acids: CSARRDGQGNSPLHF.

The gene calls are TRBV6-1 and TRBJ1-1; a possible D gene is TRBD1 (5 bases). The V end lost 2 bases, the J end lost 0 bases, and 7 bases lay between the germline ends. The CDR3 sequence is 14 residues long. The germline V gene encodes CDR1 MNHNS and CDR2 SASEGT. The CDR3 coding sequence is TGTGCCAGCAGTGAATGGGGCCTGAACACTGAAGCTTTCTTT. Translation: CASSEWGLNTEAFF.

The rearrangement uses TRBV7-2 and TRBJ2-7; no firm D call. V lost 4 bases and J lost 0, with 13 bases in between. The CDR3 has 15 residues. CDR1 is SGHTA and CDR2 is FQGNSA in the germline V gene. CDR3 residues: CASSSLGSSSYEQYF. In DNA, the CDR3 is TGTGCCAGCAGCTCCCTCGGCTCGAGCTCCTACGAGCAGTACTTC.

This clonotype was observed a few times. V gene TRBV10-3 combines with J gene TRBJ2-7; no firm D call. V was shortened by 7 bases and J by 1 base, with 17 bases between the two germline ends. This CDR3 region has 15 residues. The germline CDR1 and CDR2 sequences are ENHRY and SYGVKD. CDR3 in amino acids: CAITTRPSPSYEQYF. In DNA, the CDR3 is TGTGCCATCACCACCCGTCCCAGCCCATCCTACGAGCAGTACTTC.

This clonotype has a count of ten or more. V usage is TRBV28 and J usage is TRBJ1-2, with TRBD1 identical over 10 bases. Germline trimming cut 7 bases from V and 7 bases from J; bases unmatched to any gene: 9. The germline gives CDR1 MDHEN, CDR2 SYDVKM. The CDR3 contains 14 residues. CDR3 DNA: TGTGCCAGCAACCCCGGGACAGGGGCCTTTGGCTACACCTTC. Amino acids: CASNPGTGAFGYTF.

This CDR3 reads CSAGGKTYEQYF. The DNA of the CDR3 is TGCAGTGCGGGGGGAAAGACCTACGAGCAGTACTTC. V gene TRBV20-1 combines with J gene TRBJ2-7; TRBD2 is a possible D gene (6 bases). Germline V CDR1 and CDR2: DFQATT, SNEGSKA (reference sequence). This CDR3 has 12 residues. Between the trimmed V and J ends, which lost 6 bases and 2 bases, there was a span of 11 bases.

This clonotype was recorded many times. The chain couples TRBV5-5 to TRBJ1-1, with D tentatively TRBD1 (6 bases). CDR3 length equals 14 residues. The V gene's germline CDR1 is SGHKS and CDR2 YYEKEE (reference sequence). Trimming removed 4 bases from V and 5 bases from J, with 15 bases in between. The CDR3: CASSEKGELTEAFF. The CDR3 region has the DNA TGTGCCAGCAGCGAAAAGGGGGAACTTACTGAAGCTTTCTTT.

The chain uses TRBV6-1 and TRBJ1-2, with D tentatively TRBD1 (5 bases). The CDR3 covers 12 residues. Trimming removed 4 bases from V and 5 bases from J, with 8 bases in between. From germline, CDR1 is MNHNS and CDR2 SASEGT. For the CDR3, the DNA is TGTGCCAGCAGTGTTGGACAATATGGCTACACCTTC. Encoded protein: CASSVGQYGYTF.

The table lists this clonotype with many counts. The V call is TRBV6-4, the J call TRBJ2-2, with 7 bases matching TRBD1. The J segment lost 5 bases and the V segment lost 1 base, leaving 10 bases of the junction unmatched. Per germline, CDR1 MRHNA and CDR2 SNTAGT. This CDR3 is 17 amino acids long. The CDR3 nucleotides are TGTGCCAGCAGTGACTTCACGGGGACAGCTCCGACCGGGGAGCTGTTTTTT. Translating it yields CASSDFTGTAPTGELFF.

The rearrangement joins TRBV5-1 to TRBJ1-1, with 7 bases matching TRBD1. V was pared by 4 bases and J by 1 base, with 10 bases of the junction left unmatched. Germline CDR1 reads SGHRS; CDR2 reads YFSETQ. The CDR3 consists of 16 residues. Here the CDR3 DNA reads TGCGCCAGCAGCCGGGGGACGGGACAGCCGAACACTGAAGCTTTCTTT. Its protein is CASSRGTGQPNTEAFF. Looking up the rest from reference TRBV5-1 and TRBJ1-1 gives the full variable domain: KAGVTQTPRYLIKTRGQQVTLSCSPISGHRSVSWYQQTPGQGLQFLFEYFSETQRNKGNFPGRFSGRQFSNSRSEMNVSTLELGDSALYLCASSRGTGQPNTEAFFGQGTRLTVV.

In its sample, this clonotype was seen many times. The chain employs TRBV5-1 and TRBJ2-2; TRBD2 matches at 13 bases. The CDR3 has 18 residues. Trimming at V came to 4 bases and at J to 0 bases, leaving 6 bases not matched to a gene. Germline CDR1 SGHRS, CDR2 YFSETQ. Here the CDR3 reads CASSRGLAGNTNTGELFF. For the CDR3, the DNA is TGCGCCAGCAGCCGGGGACTAGCGGGGAACACGAACACCGGGGAGCTGTTTTTT.

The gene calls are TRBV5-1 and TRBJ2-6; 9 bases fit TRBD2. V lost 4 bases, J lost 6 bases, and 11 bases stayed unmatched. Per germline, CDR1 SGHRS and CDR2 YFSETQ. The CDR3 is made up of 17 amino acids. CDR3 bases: TGCGCCAGCAGCCTCCTGCGGGGGGGACGGTTGGCCAACGTCCTGACTTTC. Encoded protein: CASSLLRGGRLANVLTF.

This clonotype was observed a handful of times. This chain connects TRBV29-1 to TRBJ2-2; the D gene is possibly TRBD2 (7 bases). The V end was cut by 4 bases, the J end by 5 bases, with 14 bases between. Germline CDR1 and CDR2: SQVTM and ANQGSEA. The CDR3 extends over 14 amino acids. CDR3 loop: CSVGGGALTGELFF. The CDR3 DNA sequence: TGCAGCGTTGGGGGGGGCGCGTTAACCGGGGAGCTGTTTTTT.

The CDR3 spells CSGGTGSNEQFF. DNA for the CDR3: TGCAGCGGCGGGACAGGGAGCAATGAGCAGTTCTTC. The rearrangement links TRBV29-1 to TRBJ2-1, with TRBD1 matching over 9 bases. Germline assignment: CDR1 SQVTM and CDR2 ANQGSEA. V was clipped by 7 bases and J by 6 bases; unmatched bases: 4. CDR3 length: 12 residues.